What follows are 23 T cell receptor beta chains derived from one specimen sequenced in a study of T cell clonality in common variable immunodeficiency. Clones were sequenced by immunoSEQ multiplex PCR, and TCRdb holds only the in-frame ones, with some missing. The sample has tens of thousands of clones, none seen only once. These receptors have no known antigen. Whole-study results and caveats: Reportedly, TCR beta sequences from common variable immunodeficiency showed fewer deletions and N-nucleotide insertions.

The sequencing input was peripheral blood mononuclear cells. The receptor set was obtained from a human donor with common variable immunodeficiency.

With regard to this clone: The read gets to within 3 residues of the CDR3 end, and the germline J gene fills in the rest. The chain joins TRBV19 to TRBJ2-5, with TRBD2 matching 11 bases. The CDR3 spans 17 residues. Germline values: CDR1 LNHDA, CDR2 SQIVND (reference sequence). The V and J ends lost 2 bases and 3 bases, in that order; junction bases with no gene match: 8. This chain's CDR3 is CASSIRGLAGGEETQYF. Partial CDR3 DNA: TGTGCCAGTAGTATACGCGGGCTAGCGGGGGGCGAAGAGACC. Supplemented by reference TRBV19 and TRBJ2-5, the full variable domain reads DGGITQSPKYLFRKEGQNVTLSCEQNLNHDAMYWYRQDPGQGLRLIYYSQIVNDFQKGDIAEGYSVSREKKESFPLTVTSAQKNPTAFYLCASSIRGLAGGEETQYFGPGTRLLVL.

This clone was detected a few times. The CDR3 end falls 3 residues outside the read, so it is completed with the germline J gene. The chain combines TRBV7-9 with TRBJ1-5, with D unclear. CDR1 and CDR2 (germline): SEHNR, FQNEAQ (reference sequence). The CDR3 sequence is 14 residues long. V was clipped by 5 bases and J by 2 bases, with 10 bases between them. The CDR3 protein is CASSPLGGNQPQHF. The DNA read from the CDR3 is TGTGCCAGCAGCCCCCTCGGGGGCAATCAGCCC.

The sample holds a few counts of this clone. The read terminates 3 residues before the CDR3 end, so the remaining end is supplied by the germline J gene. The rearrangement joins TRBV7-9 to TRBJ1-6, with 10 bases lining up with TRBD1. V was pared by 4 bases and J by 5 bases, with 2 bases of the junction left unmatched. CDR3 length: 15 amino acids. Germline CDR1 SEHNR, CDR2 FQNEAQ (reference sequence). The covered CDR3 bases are TGTGCCAGCAGCTCGGGACAGGGGCATAATTCACCC. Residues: CASSSGQGHNSP. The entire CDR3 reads CASSSGQGHNSPLHF.

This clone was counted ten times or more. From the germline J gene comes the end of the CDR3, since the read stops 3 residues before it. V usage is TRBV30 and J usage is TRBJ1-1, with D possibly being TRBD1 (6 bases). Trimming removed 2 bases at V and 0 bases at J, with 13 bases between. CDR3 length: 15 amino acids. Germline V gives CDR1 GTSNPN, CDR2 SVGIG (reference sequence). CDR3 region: CAWSRGDRLNTEAFF. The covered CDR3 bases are TGTGCCTGGAGTAGGGGAGACAGGTTGAACACTGAA.

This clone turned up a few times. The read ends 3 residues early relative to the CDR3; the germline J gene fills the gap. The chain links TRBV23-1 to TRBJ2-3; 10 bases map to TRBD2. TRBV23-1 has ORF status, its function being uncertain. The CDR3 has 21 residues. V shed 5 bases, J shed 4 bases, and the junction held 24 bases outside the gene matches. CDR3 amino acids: CASSNRRLGAGGPGDSDTQYF. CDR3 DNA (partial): TGCGCCAGCAGTAATCGTAGGTTGGGAGCGGGGGGGCCGGGGGACTCAGATACG.

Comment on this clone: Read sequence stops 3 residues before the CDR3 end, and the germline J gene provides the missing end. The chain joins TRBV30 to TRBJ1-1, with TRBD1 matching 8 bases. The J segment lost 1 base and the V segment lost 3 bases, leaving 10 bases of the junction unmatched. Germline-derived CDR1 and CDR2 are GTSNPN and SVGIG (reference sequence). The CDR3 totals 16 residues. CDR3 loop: CAWSPTTTGGNTEAFF. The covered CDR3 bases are TGTGCCTGGAGCCCAACGACCACAGGGGGGAACACTGAA.

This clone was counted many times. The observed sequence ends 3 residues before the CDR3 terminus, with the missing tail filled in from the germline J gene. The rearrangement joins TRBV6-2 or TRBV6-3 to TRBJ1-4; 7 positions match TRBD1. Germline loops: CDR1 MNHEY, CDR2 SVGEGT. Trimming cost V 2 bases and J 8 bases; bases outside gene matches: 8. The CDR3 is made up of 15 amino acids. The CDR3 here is CASSYRQGHLEKLFF. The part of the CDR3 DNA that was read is TGTGCCAGCAGTTACAGACAGGGCCACCTGGAAAAA.

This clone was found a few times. The sequenced CDR3 bases are TGTGCCAGCAGCCTACAGGGTGATGAG. It specifies CASSLQGDE. The CDR3, in full, reads CASSLQGDEQFF. This rearrangement joins TRBV7-3 to TRBJ2-1, with D possibly being TRBD1 (6 bases). The read ends 3 residues shy of where the CDR3 ends; the end is completed using the germline J gene. Germline CDR1 and CDR2: SGHTA and FQGTGA. The V and J ends lost 5 bases and 8 bases respectively, with 10 bases between them. The CDR3 covers 12 residues.

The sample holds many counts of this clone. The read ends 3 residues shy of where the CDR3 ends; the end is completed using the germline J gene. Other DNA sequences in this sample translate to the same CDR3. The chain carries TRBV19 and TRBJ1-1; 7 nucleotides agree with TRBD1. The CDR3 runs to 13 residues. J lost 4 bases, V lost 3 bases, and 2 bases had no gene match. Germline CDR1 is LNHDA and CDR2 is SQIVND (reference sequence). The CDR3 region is CASSIKGATEAFF. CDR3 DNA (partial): TGTGCCAGTAGTATTAAGGGGGCCACTGAA.

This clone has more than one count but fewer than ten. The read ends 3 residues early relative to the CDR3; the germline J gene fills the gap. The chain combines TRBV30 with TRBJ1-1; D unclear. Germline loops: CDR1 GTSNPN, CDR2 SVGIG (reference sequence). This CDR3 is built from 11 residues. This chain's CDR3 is CAWSSAAQAFF. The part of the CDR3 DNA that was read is TGTGCCTGGAGTTCTGCGGCACAA.

CDR3 DNA, as far as it was read: TGTGCCAGCAGTTTCAGACAGGGGCAAGAGACC. It yields the protein CASSFRQGQET. The full-length CDR3 reads as CASSFRQGQETQYF. The chain is built from TRBV7-8 and TRBJ2-5; 8 bases are shared with TRBD1. The read finishes 3 residues shy of the CDR3 end, and the germline J gene is used to complete it. Trimming took 6 bases from V and 2 from J; bases not matched to a gene: 5. Looked up from germline, CDR1 is SGHVS and CDR2 is FQNEAQ. The CDR3 sequence is 14 residues long.

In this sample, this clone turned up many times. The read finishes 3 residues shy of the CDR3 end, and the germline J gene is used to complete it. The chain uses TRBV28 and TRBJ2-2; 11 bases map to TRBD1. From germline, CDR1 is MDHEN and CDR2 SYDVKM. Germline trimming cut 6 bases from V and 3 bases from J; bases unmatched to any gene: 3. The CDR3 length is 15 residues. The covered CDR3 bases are TGTGCCAGCAGGGGGACAGGGGGGCACACCGGGGAG. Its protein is CASRGTGGHTGE. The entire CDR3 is CASRGTGGHTGELFF.

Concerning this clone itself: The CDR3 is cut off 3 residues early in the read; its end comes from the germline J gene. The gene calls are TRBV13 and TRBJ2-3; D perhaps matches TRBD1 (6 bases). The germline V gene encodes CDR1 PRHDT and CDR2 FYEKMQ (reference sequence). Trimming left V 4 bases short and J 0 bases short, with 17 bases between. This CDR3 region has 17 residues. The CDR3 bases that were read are TGTGCCAGCAGCTCAGTGACAGGAGCTACTAGCACAGATACG. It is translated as CASSSVTGATSTDT. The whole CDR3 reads CASSSVTGATSTDTQYF.

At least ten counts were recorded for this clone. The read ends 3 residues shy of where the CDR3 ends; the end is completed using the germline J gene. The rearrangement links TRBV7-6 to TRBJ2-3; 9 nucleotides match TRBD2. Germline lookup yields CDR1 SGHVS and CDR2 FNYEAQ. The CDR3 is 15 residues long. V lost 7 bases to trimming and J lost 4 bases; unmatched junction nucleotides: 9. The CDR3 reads CASTAGSGGSDTQYF. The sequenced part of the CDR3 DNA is TGTGCCAGCACCGCTGGTAGCGGGGGTTCAGATACG.

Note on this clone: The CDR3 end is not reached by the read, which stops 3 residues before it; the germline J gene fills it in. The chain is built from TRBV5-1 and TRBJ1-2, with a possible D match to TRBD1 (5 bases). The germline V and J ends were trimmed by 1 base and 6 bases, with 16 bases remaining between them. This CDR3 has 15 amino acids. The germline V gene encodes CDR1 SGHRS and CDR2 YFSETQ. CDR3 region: CASSLSGRVGDGYTF. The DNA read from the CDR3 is TGCGCCAGCAGCTTGTCGGGCAGGGTAGGGGATGGC.

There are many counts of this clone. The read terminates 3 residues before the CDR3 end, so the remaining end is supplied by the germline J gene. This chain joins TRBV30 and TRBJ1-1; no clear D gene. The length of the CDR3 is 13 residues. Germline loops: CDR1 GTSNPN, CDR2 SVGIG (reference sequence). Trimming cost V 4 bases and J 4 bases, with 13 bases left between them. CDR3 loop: CAWKAGLGTEAFF. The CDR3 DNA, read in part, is TGTGCCTGGAAGGCGGGGTTAGGCACTGAA.

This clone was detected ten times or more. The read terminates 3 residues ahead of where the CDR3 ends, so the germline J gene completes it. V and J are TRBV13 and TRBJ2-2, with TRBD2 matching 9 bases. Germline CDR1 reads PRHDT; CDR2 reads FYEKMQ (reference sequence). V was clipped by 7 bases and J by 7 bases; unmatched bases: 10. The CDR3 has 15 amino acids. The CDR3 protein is CASTTRTSEVGELFF. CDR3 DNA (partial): TGTGCCAGCACCACCCGGACTAGCGAGGTCGGGGAG.

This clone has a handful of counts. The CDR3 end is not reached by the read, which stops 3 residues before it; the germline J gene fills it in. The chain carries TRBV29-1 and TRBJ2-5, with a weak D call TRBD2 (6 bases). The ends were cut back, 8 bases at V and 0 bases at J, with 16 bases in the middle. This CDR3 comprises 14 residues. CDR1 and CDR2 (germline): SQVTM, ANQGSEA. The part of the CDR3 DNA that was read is TGCAGCATCCCCGTGGCGGGGAACCAAGAGACC. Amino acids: CSIPVAGNQET. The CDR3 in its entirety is CSIPVAGNQETQYF.

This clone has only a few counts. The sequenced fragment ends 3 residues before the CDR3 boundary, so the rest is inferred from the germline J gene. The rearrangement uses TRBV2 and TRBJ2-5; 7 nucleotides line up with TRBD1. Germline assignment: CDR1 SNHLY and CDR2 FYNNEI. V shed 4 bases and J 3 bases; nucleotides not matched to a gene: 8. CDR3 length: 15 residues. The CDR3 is CASSALGQDKETQYF. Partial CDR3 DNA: TGTGCCAGCAGTGCCCTAGGACAGGACAAAGAGACC.

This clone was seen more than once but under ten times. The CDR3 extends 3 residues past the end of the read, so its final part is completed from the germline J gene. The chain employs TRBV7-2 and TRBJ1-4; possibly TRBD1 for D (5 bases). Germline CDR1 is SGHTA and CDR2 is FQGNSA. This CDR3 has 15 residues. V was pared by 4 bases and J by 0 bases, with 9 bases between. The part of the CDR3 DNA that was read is TGTGCCAGCAGCTCTCAGGGTGCAACTAATGAAAAA. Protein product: CASSSQGATNEK. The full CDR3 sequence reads CASSSQGATNEKLFF. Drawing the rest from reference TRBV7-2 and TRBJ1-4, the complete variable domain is GAGVSQSPSNKVTEKGKDVELRCDPISGHTALYWYRQSLGQGLEFLIYFQGNSAPDKSGLPSDRFSAERTGGSVSTLTIQRTQQEDSAVYLCASSSQGATNEKLFFGSGTQLSVL.

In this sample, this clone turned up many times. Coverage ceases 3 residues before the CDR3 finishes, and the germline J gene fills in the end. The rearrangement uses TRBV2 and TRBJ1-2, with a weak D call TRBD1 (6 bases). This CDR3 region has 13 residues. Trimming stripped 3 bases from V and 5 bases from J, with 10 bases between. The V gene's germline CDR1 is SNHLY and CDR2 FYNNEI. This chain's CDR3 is CASSEARGYGYTF. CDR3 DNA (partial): TGTGCCAGCAGTGAGGCCAGGGGTTATGGC.

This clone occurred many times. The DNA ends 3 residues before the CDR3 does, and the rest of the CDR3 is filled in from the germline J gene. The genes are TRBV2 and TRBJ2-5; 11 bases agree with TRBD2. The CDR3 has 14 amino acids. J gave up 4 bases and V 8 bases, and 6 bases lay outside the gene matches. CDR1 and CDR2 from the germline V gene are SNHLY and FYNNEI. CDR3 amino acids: CASVLAGGGETQYF. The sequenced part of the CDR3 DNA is TGTGCCAGCGTTTTAGCGGGGGGGGGAGAGACC.

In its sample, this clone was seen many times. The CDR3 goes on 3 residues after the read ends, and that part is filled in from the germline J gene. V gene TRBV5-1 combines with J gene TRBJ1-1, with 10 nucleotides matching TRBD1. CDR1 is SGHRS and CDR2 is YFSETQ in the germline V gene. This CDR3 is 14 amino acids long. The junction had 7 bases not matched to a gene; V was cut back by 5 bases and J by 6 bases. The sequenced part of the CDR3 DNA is TGCGCCAGCAGTTCCACCGGGACAGGGGCTGAA. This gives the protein CASSSTGTGAE. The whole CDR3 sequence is CASSSTGTGAEAFF.